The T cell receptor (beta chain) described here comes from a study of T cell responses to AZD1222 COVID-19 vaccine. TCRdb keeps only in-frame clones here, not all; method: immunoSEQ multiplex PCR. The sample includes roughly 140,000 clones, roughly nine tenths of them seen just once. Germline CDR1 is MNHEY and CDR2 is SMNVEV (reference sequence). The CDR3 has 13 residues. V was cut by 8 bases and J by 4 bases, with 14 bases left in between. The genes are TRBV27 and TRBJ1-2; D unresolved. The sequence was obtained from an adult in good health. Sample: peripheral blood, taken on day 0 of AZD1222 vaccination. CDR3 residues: CASWTAGSYGYTF. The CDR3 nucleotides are TGTGCCAGCTGGACCGCGGGCTCCTATGGCTACACCTTC.